The 15 T cell receptor beta chains presented below share a single source sample, sequenced in a study of blood T cell repertoires in COVID-19. Sequenced by immunoSEQ multiplex PCR; TCRdb stores in-frame clones only, minus some. Of 310,000 or so clones in the sample, about nine tenths are singletons; the top ten hold 1%. Specimen: peripheral blood. The receptor source for this set is a man aged 50-60 years with active or convalescent COVID-19.

The chain has TRBV7-3 and TRBJ2-3, with TRBD1 as a possible D gene (5 bases). The CDR3 has 15 amino acids. Trimming took off 2 bases at V and 1 base at J, with 10 bases between the two ends. CDR1 and CDR2 (germline): SGHTA, FQGTGA. The CDR3 region is CASSLQGIGTDTQYF. The CDR3 DNA is TGTGCCAGCAGCTTACAGGGAATAGGCACAGATACGCAGTATTTT.

In DNA form, the CDR3 reads TGTGCCAGCGGCCCCTTCAGTAGTCGGGGTCAGCCCCAGCATTTT. Translating gives CASGPFSSRGQPQHF. The V and J genes are TRBV28 and TRBJ1-5; D unclear. There are 15 residues in the CDR3. Trimming took 8 bases from V and 6 from J, leaving 20 bases between them. CDR1 and CDR2 (germline): MDHEN, SYDVKM.

Worth noting for this clone: The identical CDR3 is also encoded by other nucleotide sequences in the sample. The chain carries TRBV10-3 and TRBJ1-1; D is ambiguous. The V end was cut by 0 bases, the J end by 0 bases, with 8 bases between. Germline V CDR1 and CDR2: ENHRY, SYGVKD. This CDR3 has 15 amino acids. The CDR3 reads CAISESRGMNTEAFF. CDR3 DNA: TGTGCCATCAGTGAGTCGCGGGGAATGAACACTGAAGCTTTCTTT.

This CDR3 is CASSLRMGQGRSGEQYF. As DNA, the CDR3 is TGTGCCAGCAGCCTGCGGATGGGACAGGGAAGAAGCGGCGAGCAGTACTTC. This chain joins TRBV5-4 and TRBJ2-7; TRBD1 agrees at 9 bases. J gave up 6 bases and V 4 bases, and 17 bases lay outside the gene matches. The germline V gene has CDR1 SGHNT and CDR2 YYREEE (reference sequence). This CDR3 has 17 residues.

The J gene is TRBJ2-7, the V gene TRBV19; 7 bases agree with TRBD1. The V segment lost 6 bases and the J segment 5 bases; nucleotides outside the gene matches: 13. CDR3 length equals 15 residues. Germline CDR1 is LNHDA and CDR2 is SQIVND (reference sequence). CDR3 DNA sequence: TGTGCCAGTAGACCGGGAAACAGGGGACCGCACGAGCAGTACTTC. It yields the protein CASRPGNRGPHEQYF.

Points on this clone: The same CDR3 arises from other DNA sequences in this sample as well. The chain combines TRBV19 with TRBJ1-2; possible D gene TRBD1, 6 bases. This CDR3 region has 16 residues. The V gene's germline CDR1 is LNHDA and CDR2 SQIVND (reference sequence). Trimming shortened V by 0 bases and J by 0 bases, and 11 bases separated the two germline ends. The CDR3 protein is CASSIDATGSNYGYTF. The CDR3 DNA reads TGTGCCAGTAGTATAGATGCGACAGGATCTAACTATGGCTACACCTTC. Using reference TRBV19 and TRBJ1-2 for the parts outside the CDR3, the full variable domain is DGGITQSPKYLFRKEGQNVTLSCEQNLNHDAMYWYRQDPGQGLRLIYYSQIVNDFQKGDIAEGYSVSREKKESFPLTVTSAQKNPTAFYLCASSIDATGSNYGYTFGSGTRLTVV.

CDR3 DNA: TGTGCCAGCATCGGGGAGGGGTTCACTGAAGCTTTCTTT. The encoded protein is CASIGEGFTEAFF. The chain carries TRBV12-3 or TRBV12-4 and TRBJ1-1, with D perhaps TRBD1 (5 bases). V was cut by 7 bases and J by 4 bases, with 13 bases left in between. The CDR3 has 13 residues.

The chain links TRBV2 to TRBJ1-5; D may be TRBD1 (6 bases). Germline V gene sequence: CDR1 SNHLY, CDR2 FYNNEI. V was trimmed by 6 bases and J by 0 bases, leaving 9 bases between them. This CDR3 has 14 amino acids. CDR3 sequence: CASRGGLSNQPQHF. The CDR3, as DNA: TGTGCCAGCAGGGGGGGGCTTAGCAATCAGCCCCAGCATTTT.

This clone was found once. The gene calls are TRBV7-6 and TRBJ1-2, with 10 bases matching TRBD1. J lost 6 bases, V lost 3 bases, and 1 base had no gene match. This CDR3 is built from 13 residues. In germline, CDR1 is SGHVS, CDR2 FNYEAQ. This chain's CDR3 is CASSFGTGDGYTF. In DNA form, the CDR3 reads TGTGCCAGCAGCTTCGGGACAGGGGATGGCTACACCTTC.

The chain uses TRBV13 and TRBJ1-2; TRBD1 matches at 7 bases. The germline gives CDR1 PRHDT, CDR2 FYEKMQ (reference sequence). The CDR3 contains 13 residues. V trimming: 5 bases; J trimming: 4 bases; junction bases outside the gene matches: 4. CDR3 DNA: TGTGCCAGCAGCACCCGGACAGGCTATGGCTACACCTTC. Translated: CASSTRTGYGYTF.

The chain is built from TRBV2 and TRBJ1-1, with D tentatively TRBD1 (5 bases). Germline values: CDR1 SNHLY, CDR2 FYNNEI. The CDR3 totals 14 residues. Trimming stripped 4 bases from V and 2 bases from J, with 11 bases between. CDR3 nucleotides: TGTGCCAGCAGTGTAGGTGACAGCAACACTGAAGCTTTCTTT. It yields the protein CASSVGDSNTEAFF.

The chain is built from TRBV5-1 and TRBJ1-6; 8 nucleotides line up with TRBD1. Unmatched junction bases numbered 6, after V lost 4 bases and J lost 6 bases. The CDR3 is 15 residues long. CDR1 is SGHRS and CDR2 is YFSETQ in the germline V gene. CDR3 loop: CASSRATGGNSPLHF. The CDR3, as DNA: TGCGCCAGCAGCAGGGCAACAGGGGGTAATTCACCCCTCCACTTT.

V and J are TRBV6-5 and TRBJ1-4, with D perhaps matching TRBD1 (6 bases). The CDR3 spans 14 residues. V dropped 4 bases and J dropped 9 bases, with 15 bases sitting between them. Germline values: CDR1 MNHEY, CDR2 SVGAGI. CDR3 residues: CASSFGTSEKKLFF. CDR3 DNA sequence: TGTGCCAGCAGTTTCGGGACAAGTGAGAAAAAACTGTTTTTT.

The V call is TRBV12-3 or TRBV12-4, the J call TRBJ2-5; TRBD2 is a possible D gene (6 bases). CDR3 size: 13 residues. V lost 3 bases and J 4 bases, leaving 9 bases between the germline ends. As DNA, the CDR3 is TGTGCCAGCAGTTTGTCACTAGCAGAGACCCAGTACTTC. Translating gives CASSLSLAETQYF.

This chain links TRBV15 with TRBJ1-2; no clear D. In germline, CDR1 is LNHNV, CDR2 YYDKDF (reference sequence). V dropped 0 bases and J dropped 2 bases, with 4 bases sitting between them. The CDR3 extends over 13 amino acids. The CDR3 is CATSRDINYGYTF. The CDR3, as DNA: TGTGCCACCAGCAGAGATATAAACTATGGCTACACCTTC.